This is a list of T cell receptor beta chains from one sample in a study of Ad26.COV2.S vaccination and SARS-CoV-2 variants. The data were produced by immunoSEQ multiplex PCR, yet TCRdb's version contains in-frame clones alone and is incomplete. The sample holds around 420,000 clones, over 75% seen once. The sample in question was peripheral blood, obtained in a trial of Ad26.COV2.S vaccine versus placebo. The receptor set was obtained from a person aged 18-60 years who received the Ad26.COV2.S COVID-19 vaccine or a placebo. CDR3s include the opening cysteine and the closing phenylalanine or tryptophan. A D gene is named only where the DNA matches it firmly. Rows give clone size only sometimes, using once, few, many, or a class for an expanded clone.

abundance	v_gene	j_gene	d_gene	CDR3nt	CDR3aa
.	TRBV5-1	TRBJ2-1	TRBD1	TGCGCCAGCAGCTTGAGTACAGGGGGCTACGATGAGCAGTTCTTC	CASSLSTGGYDEQFF
.	TRBV7-3	TRBJ2-3	.	TGTGCCAGCAGCTTCCGAGGTACAGATACGCAGTATTTT	CASSFRGTDTQYF
.	TRBV5-1	TRBJ2-7	.	TGCGCCAGCAGCTTGGTTGCGTTATTGGGTGGGGAGCAGTACTTC	CASSLVALLGGEQYF
few	TRBV4-2	TRBJ2-2	.	TGTGCCGGTGCAACTCCCACCGGGGAGCTGTTTTTT	CAGATPTGELFF
.	TRBV6-1	TRBJ2-5	.	TGTGCCAGCAGTGAATTCAAGGAGACCCAGTACTTC	CASSEFKETQYF
.	TRBV24-1	TRBJ2-6	.	TGTGCCACCAGTGAGGCAGGGGTTCCTCTTACTGGGGCCAACGTCCTGACTTTC	CATSEAGVPLTGANVLTF
.	TRBV5-4	TRBJ1-1	TRBD1	TGTGCCAGCAGCTTGTGGGGACAGGGCTTAGCTGAAGCTTTCTTT	CASSLWGQGLAEAFF
.	TRBV2	TRBJ2-7	.	TGTGCCAGCATTCAGGACGGACCACGGGGGCAAGAGCAGTACTTC	CASIQDGPRGQEQYF
.	TRBV5-1	TRBJ1-1	.	TGCGCCAGCAGCTTGGACCCGGGGTCTGAAGCTTTCTTT	CASSLDPGSEAFF
once	TRBV10-3	TRBJ2-7	.	TGTGCCATCACGCCGGACAGTCGCTCCTACGAGCAGTACTTC	CAITPDSRSYEQYF
.	TRBV15	TRBJ1-5	.	TGTGCCACCAGCCGACATATGGCCAATCAGCCCCAGCATTTT	CATSRHMANQPQHF
.	TRBV4-1	TRBJ1-1	.	TGCGCCAGCAGCCAACAGTGGGACACTGAAGCTTTCTTT	CASSQQWDTEAFF
.	TRBV18	TRBJ2-7	TRBD2	TGTGCCAGCTCACCAGGGAACGGTCTAGCGGGGTTCAACTACGAGCAGTACTTC	CASSPGNGLAGFNYEQYF
.	TRBV11-2	TRBJ1-4	.	TGTGCCAGCAGCTTATTGGGCGGAAGAAATGAAAAACTGTTTTTT	CASSLLGGRNEKLFF
.	TRBV15	TRBJ2-7	.	TGTGCCACCAGCAGAGATGCCGGGATATGGAACGAGCAGTACTTC	CATSRDAGIWNEQYF
.	TRBV10-3	TRBJ2-3	.	TGTGCCATCAGTGGACCCGGGACTAGCACAGATACGCAGTATTTT	CAISGPGTSTDTQYF
.	TRBV30	TRBJ2-1	TRBD1	TGTGCCTGGAGCTTGGGTCTGGACAGGGATAATGAGCAGTTCTTC	CAWSLGLDRDNEQFF
.	TRBV18	TRBJ2-5	.	TGTGCCAGCTCACCGGCTGGGACCGAGACCCAGTACTTC	CASSPAGTETQYF
.	TRBV6-5	TRBJ2-3	TRBD2	TGTGCCAGCAGTACTAGCGGGGTACAGTATTTT	CASSTSGVQYF
.	TRBV29-1	TRBJ2-1	TRBD1	TGCAGCGTTAAGGGACAGGGGCACAATGAGCAGTTCTTC	CSVKGQGHNEQFF
few	TRBV7-9	TRBJ2-7	TRBD2	TGTGCCAGCACGGCGCGGGAGGGGGCAAGAGAGCAGTACTTC	CASTAREGAREQYF
few	TRBV7-8	TRBJ2-2	.	TGTGCCAGCAGCTTAGGAGGACACGGGGGAAGGAACACCGGGGAGCTGTTTTTT	CASSLGGHGGRNTGELFF
.	TRBV6-6	TRBJ2-7	.	TGTGCCAGCAGTTACGACACAAGCACCTACGAGCAGTACTTC	CASSYDTSTYEQYF
.	TRBV29-1	TRBJ2-3	.	TGCAGCGTTAAACCGGGACTCCAGTATTTT	CSVKPGLQYF
.	TRBV12-3/TRBV12-4	TRBJ1-1	.	TGTGCCAGCCGACAGGCCCTTGAAGCTTTCTTT	CASRQALEAFF
.	TRBV2	TRBJ1-3	.	TGTGCCAGCAGTTTCAGGGAAAACACCATATATTTT	CASSFRENTIYF
.	TRBV6-5	TRBJ2-2	TRBD1	TGTGCCAGCAGTAGGACAGGGGCCGGGGAGCTGTTTTTT	CASSRTGAGELFF
.	TRBV7-2	TRBJ2-3	.	TGTGCCAGCAGCTTAGCCGGGGGTGAGGTAGATACGCAGTATTTT	CASSLAGGEVDTQYF
.	TRBV9	TRBJ1-1	.	TGTGCCAGCAGCGCGCTCACCAACACTGAAGCTTTCTTT	CASSALTNTEAFF
.	TRBV5-1	TRBJ2-3	TRBD2	TGCGCCAGCGAGACTAGCGGGGGGGCCGAAGATACGCAGTATTTT	CASETSGGAEDTQYF
.	TRBV7-2	TRBJ1-3	.	TGTGCCAGCAGCTTAAACGGAGACTCTGGAAACACCATATATTTT	CASSLNGDSGNTIYF
.	TRBV10-3	TRBJ1-1	.	TGTGCCATCATGAGGGGTGATGAAGCTTTCTTT	CAIMRGDEAFF
.	TRBV30	TRBJ2-2	.	TGTGCCTGGAAGAGAGTGCAGAACACCGGGGAGCTGTTTTTT	CAWKRVQNTGELFF
.	TRBV10-2	TRBJ2-2	.	TGCGCCAGCAGTGATTCGGGGTTCAACACCGGGGAGCTGTTTTTT	CASSDSGFNTGELFF
.	TRBV5-1	TRBJ2-7	TRBD1	TGCGCCAGCAGCTACGGGACAGGGCGCGAGCAGTACTTC	CASSYGTGREQYF
.	TRBV11-2	TRBJ2-5	.	TGTGCCAGCAGCCAGAGCCTAGAGACCCAGTACTTC	CASSQSLETQYF
.	TRBV30	TRBJ1-5	.	TGTGCCTGGAGTGTAACCTTCCAAGAGCCCCAGCATTTT	CAWSVTFQEPQHF
once	TRBV28	TRBJ2-7	TRBD2	TGTGCCAGCAGTGAGGTTGACTTTAGCGGGGGTGGCTACGAGCAGTACTTC	CASSEVDFSGGGYEQYF
few	TRBV6-5	TRBJ1-2	TRBD1	TGTGCCAGCAGTACCGGGACAGGGAACTATGGCTACACCTTC	CASSTGTGNYGYTF
.	TRBV5-1	TRBJ2-7	.	TGCGCCAGCAGCTTGGAGATTGGGGGTTTCGAGCAGTACTTC	CASSLEIGGFEQYF
.	TRBV6-2/TRBV6-3	TRBJ2-2	.	TGTGCCAGCAGTTGGGGGCGGGTCGGGGAGCTGTTTTTT	CASSWGRVGELFF
once	TRBV6-5	TRBJ2-7	.	TGTGCCAGCAGAGCCTACAGGGACTCCTACGAGCAGTACTTC	CASRAYRDSYEQYF
.	TRBV19	TRBJ2-7	TRBD1	TGTGCCAGTAGTATTACAGGGGGCGTGATGAACGAGCAGTACTTC	CASSITGGVMNEQYF
.	TRBV12-3/TRBV12-4	TRBJ2-7	.	TGTGCCAGCAGTAATCCAGGGGCCGAGCAGTACTTC	CASSNPGAEQYF
.	TRBV27	TRBJ1-6	.	TGTGCCAGCAGTTTAACGGGCTCACCCCTCCACTTT	CASSLTGSPLHF
.	TRBV5-6	TRBJ2-3	.	TGTGCCAGCAGTTGTCTGGACTGGTCCCGCACAGATACGCAGTATTTT	CASSCLDWSRTDTQYF
.	TRBV4-1	TRBJ2-3	.	TGCGCCAGCAGCCAAGCGGGCCCCCCCCCAGATACGCAGTATTTT	CASSQAGPPPDTQYF
.	TRBV6-5	TRBJ2-5	.	TGTGCCAGCAGCCCCGACGGGGTGGGGGAGACCCAGTACTTC	CASSPDGVGETQYF
once	TRBV3-1/TRBV3-2	TRBJ2-7	TRBD1	TGTGCCAGCAGCCGGGACAGGGGAAAATCCTACGAGCAGTACTTC	CASSRDRGKSYEQYF
.	TRBV7-2	TRBJ2-5	.	TGTGCCAGCAGCTTAGATCCTAGGACTTTTCAAGAGACCCAGTACTTC	CASSLDPRTFQETQYF
.	TRBV2	TRBJ2-2	TRBD2	TGTGCCAGCAGTGTGGGGGGGATCCCCGGGGAGCTGTTTTTT	CASSVGGIPGELFF
.	TRBV5-1	TRBJ1-2	.	TGCGCCAGCAGCTTGCAGGGTGACTATGGCTACACCTTC	CASSLQGDYGYTF
.	TRBV30	TRBJ1-2	TRBD1	TGTGCCTGGAGTGGGGGACAGGGCTATGGCTACACCTTC	CAWSGGQGYGYTF
.	TRBV10-3	TRBJ2-7	.	TGTGCCATCAGTGAGTCCGGTACCTGGGGCGAGCAGTACTTC	CAISESGTWGEQYF
.	TRBV6-1	TRBJ2-3	.	TGTGCCAGCAGTGAATCATTCGCCGGGGCTGATACGCAGTATTTT	CASSESFAGADTQYF
.	TRBV4-1	TRBJ1-1	TRBD1	TGCGCCAGCAGCCGCGACAGGGTCGACACTGAAGCTTTCTTT	CASSRDRVDTEAFF
.	TRBV11-2	TRBJ1-2	TRBD1	TGTGCCAGCAGCTTAGGGGACAGGAGATCCTATGGCTACACCTTC	CASSLGDRRSYGYTF
few	TRBV21-1	TRBJ1-6	.	TGTGCCAGCAGCAAACTGGGGGGCGAACCACCCCTCCACTTT	CASSKLGGEPPLHF
.	TRBV9	TRBJ1-1	.	TGTGCCAGCAGCCGCAGGGACGCGAACACTGAAGCTTTCTTT	CASSRRDANTEAFF